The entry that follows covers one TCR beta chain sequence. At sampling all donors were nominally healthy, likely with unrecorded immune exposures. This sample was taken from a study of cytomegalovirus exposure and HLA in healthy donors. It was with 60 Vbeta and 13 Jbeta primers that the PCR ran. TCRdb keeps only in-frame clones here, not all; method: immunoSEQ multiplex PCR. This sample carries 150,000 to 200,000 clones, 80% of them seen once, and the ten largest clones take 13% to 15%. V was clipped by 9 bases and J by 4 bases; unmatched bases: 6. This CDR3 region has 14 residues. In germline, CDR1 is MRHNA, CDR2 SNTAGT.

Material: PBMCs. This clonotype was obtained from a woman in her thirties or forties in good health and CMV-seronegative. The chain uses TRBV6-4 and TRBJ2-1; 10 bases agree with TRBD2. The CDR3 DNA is TGTGCCAGACATGGACTAGCGGATTACAATGAGCAGTTCTTC. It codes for CARHGLADYNEQFF.